This paragraph reports one TCR beta chain. As yet, its antigen is unknown. The sample belongs to a study of blood T cells in healthy people across ages. Next came a second PCR, run for roughly 6 to 11 cycles, which used a sample-barcoded 5' primer along with a J-beta primer mix. TCRdb re-called the 5' RACE reads through MiXCR, storing one row per CDR3 protein. The table records more than 600,000 distinct CDR3 sequences, 25% of them present only once. Looked up from germline, CDR1 is MDHEN and CDR2 is SYDVKM. CDR3 length equals 15 residues. The ends were cut back, 6 bases at V and 7 bases at J, with 19 bases in the middle. Investigators took about 9.1 milliliters of peripheral blood from every donor. Per sample, no less than 6 micrograms of total RNA were extracted. Study-wide findings and caveats: Age brought a roughly linear fall in TCR beta diversity measured per million T cells.

These records were also assigned to another study, of T cells of mothers and their children. That work states: Unrelated mother-child pairs always had slightly, but never significantly, lower normalized overlap than related pairs.

Material for sequencing was blood. The chain is built from TRBV28 and TRBJ2-1; a weak D match, TRBD1 (6 bases). The clonotype was recovered from a boy between 10 and 17 years old in good health. CDR3: CASSRYDPGANEQFF. DNA of the CDR3: TGTGCCAGCAGCCGTTATGACCCAGGGGCTAATGAGCAGTTCTTC.